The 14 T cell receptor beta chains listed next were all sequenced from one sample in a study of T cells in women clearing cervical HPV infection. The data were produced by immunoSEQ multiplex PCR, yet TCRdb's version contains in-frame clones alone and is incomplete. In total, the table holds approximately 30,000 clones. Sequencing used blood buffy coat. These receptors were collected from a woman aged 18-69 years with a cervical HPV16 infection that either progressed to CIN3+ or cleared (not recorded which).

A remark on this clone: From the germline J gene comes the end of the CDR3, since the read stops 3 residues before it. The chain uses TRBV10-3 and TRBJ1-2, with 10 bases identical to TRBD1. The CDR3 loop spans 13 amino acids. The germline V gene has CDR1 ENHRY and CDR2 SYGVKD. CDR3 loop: CAISPGTGVGYTF. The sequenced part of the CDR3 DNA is TGTGCCATCAGCCCCGGGACAGGGGTCGGC.

The CDR3 is CASSLGDSFSYDYTF. Partial CDR3 DNA: TGTGCCAGCTCACTGGGGGACAGTTTCTCCTACGAC. The chain combines TRBV18 with TRBJ1-2, with 7 bases identical to TRBD1. The read stops 3 residues short of the end of the CDR3; the missing end is completed from the germline J gene. The CDR3 is 15 amino acids. Germline CDR1 is KGHSH and CDR2 is LQKENI.

The CDR3 protein is CASSQDPTGGNTIYF. The covered CDR3 bases are TGTGCCAGCAGCCAAGATCCTACAGGAGGAAACACC. The J gene is TRBJ1-3, the V gene TRBV7-2; maybe TRBD1 (5 bases). Sequencing ends 3 residues short of the CDR3 end; the germline J gene provides the rest. The V gene's germline CDR1 is SGHTA and CDR2 FQGNSA. This CDR3 comprises 15 residues. V was shortened by 5 bases and J by 4 bases, with 15 bases between the two germline ends.

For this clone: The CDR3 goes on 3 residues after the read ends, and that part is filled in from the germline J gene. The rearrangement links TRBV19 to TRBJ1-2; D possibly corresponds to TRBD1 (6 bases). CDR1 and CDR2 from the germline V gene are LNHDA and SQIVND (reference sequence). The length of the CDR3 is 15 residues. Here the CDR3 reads CASSITLAGGYDYTF. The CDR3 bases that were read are TGTGCCAGTAGTATAACGCTAGCGGGGGGCTACGAC.

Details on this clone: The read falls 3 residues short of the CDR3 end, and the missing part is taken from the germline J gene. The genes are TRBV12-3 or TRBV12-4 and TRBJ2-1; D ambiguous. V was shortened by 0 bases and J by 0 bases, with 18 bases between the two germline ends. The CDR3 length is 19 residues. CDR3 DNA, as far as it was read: TGTGCCAGCAGTTTAGCCGCGTGGTGGCGGCCCTCCTCCTACAATGAG. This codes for CASSLAAWWRPSSYNE. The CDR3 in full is CASSLAAWWRPSSYNEQFF.

The sequenced CDR3 bases are TGTGCCAGCAGCCCCAGGACAGGACTTTACGAG. As protein: CASSPRTGLYE. The full CDR3 sequence reads CASSPRTGLYEQYF. This chain uses TRBV14 with TRBJ2-7; 7 bases are shared with TRBD1. Coverage ceases 3 residues before the CDR3 finishes, and the germline J gene fills in the end. This CDR3 region has 14 residues. Trimming removed 4 bases from V and 4 bases from J; junction bases left unmatched: 7. From germline, CDR1 is SGHDN and CDR2 FVKESK.

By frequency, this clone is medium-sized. CDR3 region: CSVGGGQNGELFF. The sequenced CDR3 bases are TGCAGCGTTGGGGGGGGCCAGAACGGGGAG. The rearrangement joins TRBV29-1 to TRBJ2-2; D may be TRBD2 (7 bases). Read coverage stops 3 residues before the CDR3 terminus; the germline J gene supplies the remainder. The length of the CDR3 is 13 residues. The germline gives CDR1 SQVTM, CDR2 ANQGSEA. V was shortened by 4 bases and J by 7 bases, with 13 bases between the two germline ends.

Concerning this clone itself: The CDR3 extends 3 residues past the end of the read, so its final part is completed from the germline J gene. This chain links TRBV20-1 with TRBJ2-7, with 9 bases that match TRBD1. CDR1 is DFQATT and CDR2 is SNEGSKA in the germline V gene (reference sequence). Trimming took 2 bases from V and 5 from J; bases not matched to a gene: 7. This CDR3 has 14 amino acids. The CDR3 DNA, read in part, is TGCAGTGCTAGATGGAAGGACAGGGGAAACGAG. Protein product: CSARWKDRGNE. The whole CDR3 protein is CSARWKDRGNEQYF.

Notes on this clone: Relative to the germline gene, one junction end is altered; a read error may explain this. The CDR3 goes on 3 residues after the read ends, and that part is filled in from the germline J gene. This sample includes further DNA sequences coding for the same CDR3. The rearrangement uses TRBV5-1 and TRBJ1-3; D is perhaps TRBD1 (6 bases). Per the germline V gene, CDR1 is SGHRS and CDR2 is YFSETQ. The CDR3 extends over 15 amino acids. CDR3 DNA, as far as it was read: TGCGCCAGCTCACAGGGCCTGAGCTCTGGAAACACA. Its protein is CASSQGLSSGNT. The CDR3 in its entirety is CASSQGLSSGNTIYF.

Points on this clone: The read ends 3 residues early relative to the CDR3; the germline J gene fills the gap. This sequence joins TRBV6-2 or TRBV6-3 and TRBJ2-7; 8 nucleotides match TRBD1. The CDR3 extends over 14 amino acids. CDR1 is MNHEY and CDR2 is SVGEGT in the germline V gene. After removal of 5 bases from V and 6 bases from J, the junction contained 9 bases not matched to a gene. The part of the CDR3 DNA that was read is TGTGCCAGCAGTATAGGACAGGGCTCCAGCGAG. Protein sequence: CASSIGQGSSE. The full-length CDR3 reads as CASSIGQGSSEQYF.

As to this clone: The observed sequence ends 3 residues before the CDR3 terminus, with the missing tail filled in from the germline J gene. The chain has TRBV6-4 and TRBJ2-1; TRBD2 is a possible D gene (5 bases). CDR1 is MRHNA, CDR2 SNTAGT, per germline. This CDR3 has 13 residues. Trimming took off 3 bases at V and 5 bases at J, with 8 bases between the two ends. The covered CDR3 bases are TGTGCCAGCAGTGATTCTAGCAACAATGAG. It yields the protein CASSDSSNNE. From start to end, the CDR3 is CASSDSSNNEQFF.

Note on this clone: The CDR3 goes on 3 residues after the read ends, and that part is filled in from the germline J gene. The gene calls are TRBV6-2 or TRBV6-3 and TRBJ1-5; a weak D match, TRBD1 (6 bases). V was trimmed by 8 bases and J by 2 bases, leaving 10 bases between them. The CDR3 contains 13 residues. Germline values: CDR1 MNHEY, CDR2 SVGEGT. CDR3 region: CASLKGGNQPQHF. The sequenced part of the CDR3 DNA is TGTGCCAGCCTTAAGGGGGGCAATCAGCCC.

The sequenced CDR3 bases are TGTGCCAGCAGCCGAGACAGCCCTGAA. Translating it yields CASSRDSPE. The entire CDR3 protein is CASSRDSPEAFF. The chain links TRBV7-9 to TRBJ1-1, with D perhaps matching TRBD1 (5 bases). The DNA ends 3 residues before the CDR3 does, and the rest of the CDR3 is filled in from the germline J gene. V was pared by 5 bases and J by 6 bases, with 10 bases between. Germline lookup yields CDR1 SEHNR and CDR2 FQNEAQ (reference sequence). There are 12 residues in the CDR3.

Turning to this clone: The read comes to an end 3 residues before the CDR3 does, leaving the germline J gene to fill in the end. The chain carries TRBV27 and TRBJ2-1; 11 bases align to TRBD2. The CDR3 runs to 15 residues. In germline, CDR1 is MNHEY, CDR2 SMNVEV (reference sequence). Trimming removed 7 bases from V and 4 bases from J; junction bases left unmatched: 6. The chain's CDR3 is CASNRLAGGYNEQFF. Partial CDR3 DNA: TGTGCCAGCAATCGGCTAGCGGGGGGTTACAATGAG.